Listed here are 19 T cell receptor beta chains from one sample, sequenced in a study of control samples from healthy donors and cancer patients. Generated by immunoSEQ multiplex PCR, the TCRdb table keeps only in-frame clones and is missing some. Among 40,000 to 55,000 clones listed, around 93% were seen once. Sequencing was performed on PBMCs. The receptors were sampled from a woman in her thirties or forties with head and neck cancer.

This chain joins TRBV3-1 (or the pseudogene TRBV3-2) and TRBJ2-2; a weak D match, TRBD1 (6 bases). Germline V gene lookup returns CDR1 LGHDT and CDR2 YNNKEL (reference sequence). The CDR3 extends over 16 amino acids. V was pared by 1 base and J by 1 base, with 10 bases between. The CDR3 sequence is CASSQGQAKNTGELFF. The CDR3 bases are TGTGCCAGCAGCCAAGGACAGGCGAAGAACACCGGGGAGCTGTTTTTT.

The rearrangement uses TRBV19 and TRBJ1-1, with D unclear. The CDR3 is 12 amino acids. CDR1 is LNHDA, CDR2 SQIVND, per germline (reference sequence). The V and J ends lost 6 bases and 4 bases respectively, with 9 bases between them. CDR3 bases: TGTGCCAGTAGGAGGCCCTCCACTGAAGCTTTCTTT. Translating it yields CASRRPSTEAFF.

Worth noting for this clone: The junction shows a germline mismatch at one end, possibly a read error. V and J are TRBV30 and TRBJ1-4; a weak D match, TRBD1 (6 bases). The CDR3 runs 12 residues. Germline lookup yields CDR1 GTSNPN and CDR2 SVGIG (reference sequence). This CDR3 is CAWRTGGGTALF. The CDR3 nucleotides read TGTGCCTGGAGGACAGGAGGGGGGACGGCGCTTTTT.

The chain is built from TRBV5-8 and TRBJ2-2; the match to TRBD2 covers 9 bases. V gave up 4 bases and J gave up 7 bases; unmatched junction bases: 14. CDR3 length equals 17 residues. Germline-derived CDR1 and CDR2 are SGHTS and YDEGEE. The CDR3 DNA reads as TGTGCCAGCAGCCCGAATTGGGCGGGAGGGTACGGCGGGGAGCTGTTTTTT. Encoded protein: CASSPNWAGGYGGELFF.

The rearrangement links TRBV29-1 to TRBJ1-1; D remains unclear. The V gene's germline CDR1 is SQVTM and CDR2 ANQGSEA. The CDR3 sequence is 14 residues long. V lost 6 bases to trimming and J lost 6 bases, with 20 bases between them. CDR3 sequence (DNA): TGCAGCGTCGAGGGCGGAGCAGGTCAGGCTGAAGCTTTCTTT. This translates into CSVEGGAGQAEAFF. Variable domain in full (rest from reference TRBV29-1 and TRBJ1-1): SAVISQKPSRDICQRGTSLTIQCQVDSQVTMMFWYRQQPGQSLTLIATANQGSEATYESGFVIDKFPISRPNLTFSTLTVSNMSPEDSSIYLCSVEGGAGQAEAFFGQGTRLTVV.

This chain links TRBV30 with TRBJ2-7, with 9 bases lining up with TRBD2. Germline V CDR1 and CDR2: GTSNPN, SVGIG (reference sequence). V shed 4 bases, J shed 0 bases, and the junction held 10 bases outside the gene matches. This CDR3 spans 16 amino acids. The CDR3 DNA reads as TGTGCCTGGAAGAAGCGGGAGGTTCAAAGCTCCTACGAGCAGTACTTC. Translated, it gives CAWKKREVQSSYEQYF.

The J gene is TRBJ2-7, the V gene TRBV5-1; D unresolved. This CDR3 spans 17 amino acids. Germline CDR1 reads SGHRS; CDR2 reads YFSETQ. V lost 3 bases and J 0 bases, leaving 19 bases between the germline ends. CDR3 DNA sequence: TGCGCCAGCAGCTCCCGTCGGGCCTTTTCTAGCTCCTACGAGCAGTACTTC. Amino acids: CASSSRRAFSSSYEQYF. The variable domain in full, with the rest retrieved from reference TRBV5-1 and TRBJ2-7, is KAGVTQTPRYLIKTRGQQVTLSCSPISGHRSVSWYQQTPGQGLQFLFEYFSETQRNKGNFPGRFSGRQFSNSRSEMNVSTLELGDSALYLCASSSRRAFSSSYEQYFGPGTRLTVT.

The chain recombines TRBV5-1 with TRBJ2-5, with D perhaps given as TRBD1 or TRBD2 (6 bases each). This CDR3 has 14 amino acids. Germline CDR1 SGHRS, CDR2 YFSETQ. With 4 bases removed from V and 5 bases from J, the gap between germline ends came to 15 bases. CDR3 residues: CASSKGEVRETQYF. The CDR3 coding sequence is TGCGCCAGCAGCAAGGGGGAGGTGAGGGAGACCCAGTACTTC.

There are a few counts of this clone. This sequence joins TRBV5-4 and TRBJ2-1; D is undetermined. Trimming left V 4 bases short and J 4 bases short, with 12 bases between. From germline, CDR1 is SGHNT and CDR2 YYREEE (reference sequence). The length of the CDR3 is 14 residues. CDR3 protein: CASSPEVVYNEQFF. The CDR3 nucleotides are TGTGCCAGCAGCCCCGAGGTAGTATACAATGAGCAGTTCTTC.

J is TRBJ2-7 and V is TRBV19; possible D gene TRBD2, 6 bases. Germline V gene sequence: CDR1 LNHDA, CDR2 SQIVND (reference sequence). This CDR3 comprises 13 residues. Between the trimmed V and J ends, which lost 3 bases and 7 bases, there was a span of 13 bases. CDR3 residues: CASSIALAQEQYF. CDR3 nucleotide sequence: TGTGCCAGTAGTATCGCCCTAGCGCAAGAGCAGTACTTC. Drawing the rest from reference TRBV19 and TRBJ2-7, the complete variable domain is DGGITQSPKYLFRKEGQNVTLSCEQNLNHDAMYWYRQDPGQGLRLIYYSQIVNDFQKGDIAEGYSVSREKKESFPLTVTSAQKNPTAFYLCASSIALAQEQYFGPGTRLTVT.

The CDR3 coding sequence is TGTGCCAGTAGGCTCGCCTTAGGGAACACTGAAGCTTTCTTT. This encodes CASRLALGNTEAFF. The gene calls are TRBV19 and TRBJ1-1; D is unclear. With 6 bases removed from V and 1 base from J, the gap between germline ends came to 12 bases. The CDR3 length is 14 residues. Germline CDR1 and CDR2: LNHDA and SQIVND (reference sequence).

The gene calls are TRBV6-1 and TRBJ1-6, with D unresolved. Germline CDR1 and CDR2: MNHNS and SASEGT. The CDR3 is made up of 17 amino acids. Trimming removed 3 bases from V and 0 bases from J, with 12 bases in between. The chain's CDR3 is CASSEIGASSYNSPLHF. CDR3 sequence (DNA): TGTGCCAGCAGTGAGATAGGTGCCAGCTCCTATAATTCACCCCTCCACTTT.

This clone was observed a single time. The rearrangement joins TRBV18 to TRBJ2-7; 7 bases map to TRBD2. The V gene end was trimmed by 2 bases and the J gene end by 0 bases; junction bases not matched to a gene: 4. This CDR3 comprises 15 residues. Germline V gene data show CDR1 as KGHSH and CDR2 as LQKENI. CDR3: CASSPGGGGSYEQYF. The DNA of the CDR3 is TGTGCCAGCTCACCAGGTGGCGGGGGCTCCTACGAGCAGTACTTC.

The rearrangement joins TRBV28 to TRBJ2-7; no clear D. The germline gives CDR1 MDHEN, CDR2 SYDVKM. The germline V and J ends were trimmed by 3 bases and 4 bases, with 16 bases remaining between them. The CDR3 length is 15 residues. The CDR3 bases are TGTGCCAGCAGTTTCCCCGGCGTGGCCCATTACGAGCAGTACTTC. Its protein is CASSFPGVAHYEQYF.

The rearrangement joins TRBV3-1 (or the pseudogene TRBV3-2) to TRBJ1-5; D not resolved. V was cut by 1 base and J by 6 bases, with 4 bases left in between. Germline-derived CDR1 and CDR2 are LGHDT and YNNKEL (reference sequence). The CDR3 covers 12 residues. Written as DNA, the CDR3 is TGTGCCAGCAGCCAAGGGTTTCAGCCCCAGCATTTT. This encodes CASSQGFQPQHF.

V usage is TRBV5-6 and J usage is TRBJ2-1, with D tentatively TRBD2 (5 bases). The CDR3 is made up of 13 amino acids. V was clipped by 0 bases and J by 7 bases, with 8 bases between them. Germline V gives CDR1 SGHDT, CDR2 YYEEEE. The CDR3 spells CASSLGDYNEQFF. The CDR3 DNA sequence: TGTGCCAGCAGCTTGGGCGACTATAATGAGCAGTTCTTC.

CDR3 residues: CASSEGGLQPQHF. The CDR3 DNA sequence: TGTGCCAGCTCAGAAGGGGGCCTTCAGCCCCAGCATTTT. The chain has TRBV18 and TRBJ1-5; 7 nucleotides agree with TRBD1. Germline V CDR1 and CDR2: KGHSH, LQKENI. The CDR3 totals 13 residues. V was pared by 5 bases and J by 6 bases, with 4 bases of the junction left unmatched.

This chain joins TRBV3-1 (or the pseudogene TRBV3-2) and TRBJ1-5; 8 bases match TRBD1. The CDR3 is 13 residues long. With V trimmed by 6 bases and J by 4 bases, 2 bases remained unmatched. Germline-derived CDR1 and CDR2 are LGHDT and YNNKEL (reference sequence). This chain's CDR3 is CASRGTGNQPQHF. The DNA for the CDR3 is TGTGCCAGCAGAGGGACAGGAAATCAGCCCCAGCATTTT.

V is TRBV12-3 or TRBV12-4 and J is TRBJ2-5, with a possible D match to TRBD1 (6 bases). The CDR3 loop spans 13 amino acids. The germline V and J ends were trimmed by 3 bases and 5 bases, with 10 bases remaining between them. The CDR3 is CASSFTGSETQYF. CDR3 in DNA: TGTGCCAGCAGTTTCACAGGGTCGGAGACCCAGTACTTC.